This TCR beta chain was retrieved from a study of cytomegalovirus exposure and HLA in healthy donors. PCR was performed using 60 Vbeta and 13 Jbeta primers. The repertoire was sequenced with immunoSEQ multiplex PCR; TCRdb's copy has only in-frame clones and lacks some. The table lists about 120,000 clones, about 75% of them singletons. The CDR3 sequence is 13 residues long. V trimming: 5 bases; J trimming: 3 bases; junction bases outside the gene matches: 3. Germline V CDR1 and CDR2: SGHTA, FQGNSA. Whole-study findings and limits: Solely CMV serostatus was available to characterize immune exposure.

Notes on this clone: What it binds is unknown.

The chain employs TRBV7-2 and TRBJ1-2, with TRBD1 matching 7 bases. Sequencing was carried out using PBMCs. This receptor was obtained from a woman aged 40 to 49 in good health and CMV-seropositive. The CDR3 DNA sequence: TGTGCCAGCAGCCTGGGACAGTACTATGGCTACACCTTC. It translates to CASSLGQYYGYTF.